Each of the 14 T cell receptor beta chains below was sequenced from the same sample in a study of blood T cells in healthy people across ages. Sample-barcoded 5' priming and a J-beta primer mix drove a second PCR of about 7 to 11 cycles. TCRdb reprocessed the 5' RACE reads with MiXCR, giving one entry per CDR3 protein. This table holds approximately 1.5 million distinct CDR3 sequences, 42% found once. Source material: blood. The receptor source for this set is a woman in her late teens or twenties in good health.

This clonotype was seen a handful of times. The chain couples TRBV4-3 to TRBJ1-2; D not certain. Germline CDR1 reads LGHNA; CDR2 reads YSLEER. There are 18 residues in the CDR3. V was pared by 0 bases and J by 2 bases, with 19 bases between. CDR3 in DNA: TGCGCCAGCAGCCAAGAGTGGACGCCAGGTATCGTGAACTATGGCTACACCTTC. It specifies CASSQEWTPGIVNYGYTF.

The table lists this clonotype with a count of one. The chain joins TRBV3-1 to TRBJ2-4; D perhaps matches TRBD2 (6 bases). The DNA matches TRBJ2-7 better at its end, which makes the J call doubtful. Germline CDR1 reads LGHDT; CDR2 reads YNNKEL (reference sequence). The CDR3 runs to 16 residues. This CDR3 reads CASSQEGQEGLAEQYF. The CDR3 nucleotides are TGTGCCAGCAGCCAAGAAGGTCAGGAGGGCCTCGCCGAGCAGTACTTC.

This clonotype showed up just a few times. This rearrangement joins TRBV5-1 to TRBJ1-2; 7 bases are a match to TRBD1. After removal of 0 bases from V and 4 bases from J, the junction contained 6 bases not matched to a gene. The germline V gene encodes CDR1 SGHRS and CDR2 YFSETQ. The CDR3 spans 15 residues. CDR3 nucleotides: TGCGCCAGCAGCTTGGAAGGGGGCGCAAGCTATGGCTACACCTTC. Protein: CASSLEGGASYGYTF.

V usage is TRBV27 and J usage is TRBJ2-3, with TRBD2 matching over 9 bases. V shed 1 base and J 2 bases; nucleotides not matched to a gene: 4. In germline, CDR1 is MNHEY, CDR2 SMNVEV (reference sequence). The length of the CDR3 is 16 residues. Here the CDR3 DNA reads TGTGCCAGCAGTTTATTGCGGGGGGGCCCCACAGATACGCAGTATTTT. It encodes CASSLLRGGPTDTQYF.

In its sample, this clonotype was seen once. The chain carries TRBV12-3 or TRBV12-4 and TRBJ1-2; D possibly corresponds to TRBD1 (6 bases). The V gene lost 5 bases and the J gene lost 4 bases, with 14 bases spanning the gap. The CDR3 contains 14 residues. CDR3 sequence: CASSQQGFSYGYTF. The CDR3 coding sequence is TGTGCCAGCAGTCAACAGGGCTTTAGCTATGGCTACACCTTC.

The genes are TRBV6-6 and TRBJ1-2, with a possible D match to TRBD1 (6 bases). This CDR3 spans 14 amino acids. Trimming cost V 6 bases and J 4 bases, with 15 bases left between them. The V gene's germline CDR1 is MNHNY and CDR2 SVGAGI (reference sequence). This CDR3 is CASRTGQIGYGYTF. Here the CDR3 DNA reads TGTGCCAGCAGGACCGGACAGATCGGCTATGGCTACACCTTC.

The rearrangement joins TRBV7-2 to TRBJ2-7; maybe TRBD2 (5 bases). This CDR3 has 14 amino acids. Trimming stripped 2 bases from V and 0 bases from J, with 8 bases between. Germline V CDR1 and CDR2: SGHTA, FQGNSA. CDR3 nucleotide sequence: TGTGCCAGCAGCTTACGGACTCCCTCCTACGAGCAGTACTTC. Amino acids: CASSLRTPSYEQYF.

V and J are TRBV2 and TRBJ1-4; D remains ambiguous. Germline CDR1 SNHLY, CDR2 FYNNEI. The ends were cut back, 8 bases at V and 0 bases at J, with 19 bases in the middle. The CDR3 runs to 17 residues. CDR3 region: CASYKNLLRATNEKLFF. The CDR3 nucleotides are TGTGCCAGCTATAAGAACCTACTGAGGGCAACTAATGAAAAACTGTTTTTT.

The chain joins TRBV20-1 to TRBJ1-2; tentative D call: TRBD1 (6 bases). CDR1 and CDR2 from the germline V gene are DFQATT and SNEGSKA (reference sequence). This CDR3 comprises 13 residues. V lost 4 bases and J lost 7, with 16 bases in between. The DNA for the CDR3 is TGCAGTGCTATCCTCCGGGGGGGCCGTGGCTACACCTTC. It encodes CSAILRGGRGYTF.

In DNA form, the CDR3 reads TGTGCCAGCAGCTTAGCACAGACGCATGGCTACACCTTC. Protein sequence: CASSLAQTHGYTF. The chain is built from TRBV7-9 and TRBJ1-2; D is unclear. The CDR3 has 13 residues. With 0 bases removed from V and 6 bases from J, the gap between germline ends came to 8 bases. From germline, CDR1 is SEHNR and CDR2 FQNEAQ (reference sequence).

The CDR3 DNA is TGTGCCTGGAGTGGAGGACAGGGAACCAACGAGCAGTACTTC. Its translation: CAWSGGQGTNEQYF. The V call is TRBV30, the J call TRBJ2-7, with 8 bases matching TRBD1. Germline V gives CDR1 GTSNPN, CDR2 SVGIG (reference sequence). V gave up 1 base and J gave up 5 bases; unmatched junction bases: 7. There are 14 residues in the CDR3. The full variable domain, rest sourced from reference TRBV30 and TRBJ2-7, is SQTIHQWPATLVQPVGSPLSLECTVEGTSNPNLYWYRQAAGRGLQLLFYSVGIGQISSEVPQNLSASRPQDRQFILSSKKLLLSDSGFYLCAWSGGQGTNEQYFGPGTRLTVT.

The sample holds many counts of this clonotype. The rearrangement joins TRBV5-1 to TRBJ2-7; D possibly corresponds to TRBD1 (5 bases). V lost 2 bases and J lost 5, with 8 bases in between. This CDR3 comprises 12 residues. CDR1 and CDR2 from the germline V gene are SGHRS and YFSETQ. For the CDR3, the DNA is TGCGCCAGCAGCTTACCAGGGAACGAGCAGTACTTC. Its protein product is CASSLPGNEQYF.

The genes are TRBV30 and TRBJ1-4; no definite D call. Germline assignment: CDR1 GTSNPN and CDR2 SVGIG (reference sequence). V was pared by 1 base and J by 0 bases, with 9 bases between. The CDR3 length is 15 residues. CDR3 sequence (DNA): TGTGCCTGGAGTGGGAGAACCGCAACTAATGAAAAACTGTTTTTT. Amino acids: CAWSGRTATNEKLFF.

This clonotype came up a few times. This chain's CDR3 is CASSQDYSGGSDTQYF. The CDR3 DNA sequence: TGCGCCAGCAGCCAAGATTATAGCGGGGGGTCAGATACGCAGTATTTT. J is TRBJ2-3 and V is TRBV4-3, with 10 positions matching TRBD2. Germline V gene sequence: CDR1 LGHNA, CDR2 YSLEER. Trimming removed 0 bases from V and 4 bases from J; junction bases left unmatched: 4. This CDR3 is built from 16 residues.